The entry that follows covers one TCR beta chain sequence. Its antigen target is currently unknown. No per-base quality is available; no much larger clone lies one base away. This CDR3 is also generated by other DNA sequences in the sample. The ViraFEST assay stimulated PBMC with viral peptide pools and then used TCR sequencing to identify antigen-specific CD4+ T cell clonotypes by expansion. After roughly 11 days of culture, CD4+ T cells were isolated with the EasySep CD4+ T cell isolation kit. Participants received two doses of either the BNT162b2 or the mRNA-1273 mRNA SARS-CoV-2 vaccine. None of the healthy vaccine recipients had a prior SARS-CoV-2 infection, which was confirmed by nucleocapsid antibody tests that came back negative both before and after vaccination. A few million PBMC per well were cultured with 9 to 10 ug/ml peptides in IMDM containing approximately 4.5% human AB serum, around 10 IU/ml IL-2 and gentamicin. Half of the culture medium was replaced with fresh IL-2-containing medium on days 3 and 7. Unless noted otherwise, every peptide stimulation condition was grown in triplicate wells. PBMC were separated from whole blood using Ficoll-Paque Plus gradient centrifugation and were then either cryopreserved at -140C or used fresh. Overlapping peptide pools spanned the spike proteins of SARS-CoV-2 and the common cold coronaviruses HCoV-NL63, HCoV-OC43 and HCoV-229E. Genomic DNA was extracted from cultured CD4+ T cells with the QIAamp micro DNA kit.

This sample is part of a study of vaccination effects on CD4 cells after COVID-19 (dated by TCRdb to about 2022). At the level of the whole study: Post-vaccine samples across the study were collected a median of 72 days after the second dose, with a range of 14 to 241. In both COVID-19 convalescent patients and infection-naive vaccine recipients, the study compared SARS-CoV-2 spike-specific CD4+ TCR repertoires from before mRNA vaccination with those from after it. The full study included over 8 COVID-19 convalescent patients and a few SARS-CoV-2-naive healthy vaccine recipients. The Oncomine TCR Beta short-read assay on an Illumina iSeq 100 was used to sequence cultures from other donors in the study. Overall study results and their limits: In healthy vaccine recipients, vaccine-induced clones were almost all SARS-CoV-2 mono-reactive, with only 1 of 255 cross-reactive with common cold coronaviruses. The study was limited by a small number of convalescent patients, and early post-infection timepoints were lacking. Clones induced by infection and clones induced by vaccination both contracted markedly at late timepoints after vaccination, which fits with T cell responses waning over time.

Library creation used the immunoSEQ multiplex PCR assay. TCR beta CDR3 sequencing was performed on DNA from the cultured, isolated CD4+ T cells. Under the source paper's analysis protocol: The analysis removed non-productive TCR sequences, trimmed reads to the CDR3 region, and retained only CDR3s that were 7 or more amino acids long. Antigen-specific clonotypes were identified using the MANAFEST web app by comparison of expansion in peptide wells against reference cultures. Positive clones required FDR<0.05 expansion versus reference and all other wells, odds ratio above 5, and frequency above 0.1% in two replicate wells. Cross-reactive clonotypes were defined as significantly expanded in SARS-CoV-2 spike wells and in at least one common cold coronavirus spike condition. CDR3 similarity was assessed by Levenshtein distance with the stringdist R package, and unrooted trees were built with ape in R 3.6.1. TCRdb took over this immuneACCESS table, retaining in-frame rearrangements with V and J assigned. Such tables are incomplete; in checked studies, under half of the missing clones stem from an unresolved V gene, and the remainder is unexplained. The V and J calls and the clone size are those of that table, but D and trimming were determined from the DNA. The sample table holds 9,500 to 15,000 clones, of which less than 75% were seen once. The ten largest clones take up roughly 8.9% of the sample.

Cut back by 0 bases and 7 bases, the V and J ends lie 8 bases apart. The germline V gene gives CDR1 as SGDLS and CDR2 as YYNGEE. Reading from cysteine to phenylalanine, the CDR3 counts 14 amino acids. Just CDR3 DNA is preserved here, 42 bases in frame from base 1. The sequence came from a human donor who received a COVID-19 vaccine. The sample consisted of CD4+ T cells from PBMCs cultured with SARS-CoV-2 spike peptides, taken after COVID-19 vaccination. The cell subset or site label of this sample denotes: SARS-CoV-2 spike overlapping peptide pool stimulation. Recombination joined TRBV9 with TRBJ1-6; the D gene is perhaps TRBD1, from 5 matching bases. For the CDR3, the sequence is CASSVGGGNSPLHF. The DNA is TGTGCCAGCAGCGTAGGCGGGGGGAATTCACCCCTCCACTTT.